The next 22 T cell receptor beta chains were all read from a single sample in a study of blood T cell repertoires in COVID-19. TCRdb keeps only in-frame clones here, not all; method: immunoSEQ multiplex PCR. Here the sample spans a few hundred thousand clones, approximately 90% being singletons. The sequenced sample consisted of PBMCs or T cells enriched from blood (not recorded which). These TCRs come from a woman aged 18 to 35 who had recovered from COVID-19.

This clone was seen a handful of times. The chain uses TRBV18 and TRBJ2-1, with D tentatively TRBD2 (5 bases). CDR3 length: 14 residues. V dropped 8 bases and J dropped 8 bases, with 19 bases sitting between them. The germline gives CDR1 KGHSH, CDR2 LQKENI. CDR3 region: CASLRNHQRDEQFF. CDR3 in DNA: TGTGCCAGCCTACGTAATCACCAGAGGGATGAGCAGTTCTTC.

In its sample, this clone was seen once. This rearrangement joins TRBV6-5 to TRBJ1-2; 7 bases agree with TRBD1. Germline V CDR1 and CDR2: MNHEY, SVGAGI. V shed 6 bases, J shed 4 bases, and the junction held 8 bases outside the gene matches. The CDR3 totals 14 residues. CDR3 residues: CASRTTGTAYGYTF. The CDR3 DNA reads as TGTGCCAGCAGGACCACCGGGACAGCCTATGGCTACACCTTC.

This clone was seen a few times. The chain carries TRBV13 and TRBJ1-1; no clear D gene. The CDR3 loop spans 15 amino acids. The V end was cut by 5 bases, the J end by 0 bases, with 13 bases between. Germline V gene sequence: CDR1 PRHDT, CDR2 FYEKMQ (reference sequence). In DNA form, the CDR3 reads TGTGCCAGCAGCCCAAGAGTAATCATGAACACTGAAGCTTTCTTT. It translates to CASSPRVIMNTEAFF.

This rearrangement joins TRBV19 to TRBJ2-7; TRBD1 matches 9 bases. CDR1 and CDR2 (germline): LNHDA, SQIVND (reference sequence). This CDR3 contains 17 residues. V was clipped by 3 bases and J by 5 bases; unmatched bases: 14. CDR3 DNA: TGTGCCAGTAGTATTGCCCTTAAGGGACAGGGTCCCCACGAGCAGTACTTC. Its translation is CASSIALKGQGPHEQYF.

The chain links TRBV5-6 to TRBJ1-2; D ambiguous. This CDR3 region has 13 residues. Germline V gene sequence: CDR1 SGHDT, CDR2 YYEEEE. V lost 2 bases and J 8 bases, leaving 13 bases between the germline ends. CDR3 loop: CASSFRGRTGYTF. As DNA, the CDR3 is TGTGCCAGCAGCTTTCGAGGGAGAACGGGCTACACCTTC.

The chain joins TRBV28 to TRBJ1-6; no firm D call. The germline V gene has CDR1 MDHEN and CDR2 SYDVKM. The CDR3 runs to 16 residues. The V end lost 2 bases, the J end lost 2 bases, and 10 bases lay between the germline ends. Here the CDR3 DNA reads TGTGCCAGCAGTTTACCAGTCCTGCCCTATAATTCACCCCTCCACTTT. Translation: CASSLPVLPYNSPLHF.

As for this clone: At the DNA level, this CDR3 is encoded by other sequences in the same sample as well. The chain carries TRBV9 and TRBJ1-6; 7 bases are shared with TRBD1. V lost 2 bases to trimming and J lost 5 bases; unmatched junction nucleotides: 1. The CDR3 runs 14 residues. Per the germline V gene, CDR1 is SGDLS and CDR2 is YYNGEE. The CDR3 DNA is TGTGCCAGCAGCGTCGGACAGGATAATTCACCCCTCCACTTT. Translated, it gives CASSVGQDNSPLHF.

The gene calls are TRBV2 and TRBJ2-2; possible D gene TRBD2, 6 bases. This CDR3 is built from 16 residues. Germline CDR1 is SNHLY and CDR2 is FYNNEI. Between the trimmed V and J ends, which lost 5 bases and 4 bases, there was a span of 17 bases. The CDR3: CASSPMSGLFTGELFF. CDR3 bases: TGTGCCAGCAGTCCGATGAGCGGGCTATTCACCGGGGAGCTGTTTTTT.

The chain recombines TRBV5-1 with TRBJ1-2, with D perhaps TRBD1 (6 bases). V lost 0 bases, J lost 3 bases, and 12 bases lay in between. CDR1 SGHRS and CDR2 YFSETQ come from the germline V gene. The CDR3 spans 15 residues. CDR3 loop: CASSLGQGRDYGYTF. Here the CDR3 DNA reads TGCGCCAGCAGCTTGGGGCAGGGGCGCGACTATGGCTACACCTTC.

This clone appeared a single time. The gene calls are TRBV5-6 and TRBJ1-2; TRBD1 matches 11 bases. The CDR3 loop spans 15 amino acids. Trimming at V came to 3 bases and at J to 2 bases, leaving 3 bases not matched to a gene. From germline, CDR1 is SGHDT and CDR2 YYEEEE. The CDR3 here is CASSYGQGANYGYTF. The DNA of the CDR3 is TGTGCCAGCAGCTATGGACAGGGGGCGAACTATGGCTACACCTTC.

This chain joins TRBV7-2 and TRBJ1-3; possible D gene TRBD1, 6 bases. The V end lost 1 base, the J end lost 0 bases, and 19 bases lay between the germline ends. CDR1 is SGHTA, CDR2 FQGNSA, per germline. The CDR3 spans 19 residues. CDR3 coding DNA: TGTGCCAGCAGCTTAGTAGGGGGGGGACAAGGCCTCTCTGGAAACACCATATATTTT. This encodes CASSLVGGGQGLSGNTIYF.

This rearrangement joins TRBV28 to TRBJ2-1, with a possible D match to TRBD1 (5 bases). The CDR3 length is 13 residues. Germline values: CDR1 MDHEN, CDR2 SYDVKM. Trimming cost V 5 bases and J 8 bases, with 13 bases left between them. The CDR3 nucleotides read TGTGCCAGCAGTACCCAGGGATGGGATGAGCAGTTCTTC. It translates to CASSTQGWDEQFF.

The genes are TRBV5-6 and TRBJ1-5; D possibly corresponds to TRBD1 (6 bases). Germline CDR1 is SGHDT and CDR2 is YYEEEE. The length of the CDR3 is 14 residues. V lost 0 bases and J 3 bases, leaving 7 bases between the germline ends. The CDR3 spells CASSLGDTNQPQHF. In nucleotides, the CDR3 is TGTGCCAGCAGCTTGGGGGACACCAATCAGCCCCAGCATTTT.

J is TRBJ1-1 and V is TRBV6-5; 7 bases agree with TRBD1. Germline V gives CDR1 MNHEY, CDR2 SVGAGI. After removal of 5 bases from V and 6 bases from J, the junction contained 6 bases not matched to a gene. The CDR3 loop spans 13 amino acids. DNA for the CDR3: TGTGCCAGCAGTAACAGGGGTGAAGCTGAAGCTTTCTTT. Its translation is CASSNRGEAEAFF.

The V gene is TRBV4-1, the J gene TRBJ1-1; TRBD1 matches 7 bases. CDR3 length: 14 amino acids. Germline CDR1 is MGHRA and CDR2 is YSYEKL. Trimming cost V 0 bases and J 6 bases; bases outside gene matches: 4. CDR3 region: CASSQERGQAEAFF. The CDR3 nucleotides read TGCGCCAGCAGCCAAGAGAGGGGGCAGGCTGAAGCTTTCTTT.

This clone was detected once. This could be a read error, since a much larger clone is one nucleotide away. V usage is TRBV3-1 (or the pseudogene TRBV3-2) and J usage is TRBJ2-7; the D gene is possibly TRBD2 (6 bases). This CDR3 region has 11 residues. Germline V gene sequence: CDR1 LGHDT, CDR2 YNNKEL (reference sequence). V was clipped by 5 bases and J by 4 bases, with 6 bases between them. The CDR3 here is CASSGGYEQYF. CDR3 nucleotides: TGTGCCAGCAGCGGGGGGTACGAGCAGTACTTC.

This sequence joins TRBV7-2 and TRBJ1-5; D remains ambiguous. This CDR3 region has 15 residues. Germline V gives CDR1 SGHTA, CDR2 FQGNSA. The germline V and J ends were trimmed by 1 base and 0 bases, with 7 bases remaining between them. Here the CDR3 DNA reads TGTGCCAGCAGCTTAGTCGGTTATAGCAATCAGCCCCAGCATTTT. It specifies CASSLVGYSNQPQHF.

The chain is built from TRBV29-1 and TRBJ1-1; D uncertain. The CDR3 spans 13 residues. Trimming took off 0 bases at V and 6 bases at J, with 11 bases between the two ends. Per germline, CDR1 SQVTM and CDR2 ANQGSEA. The DNA of the CDR3 is TGCAGCGTTGAAGACGGTTGGTTCCCTGAAGCTTTCTTT. As protein: CSVEDGWFPEAFF. Using reference TRBV29-1 and TRBJ1-1 for the parts outside the CDR3, the full variable domain is SAVISQKPSRDICQRGTSLTIQCQVDSQVTMMFWYRQQPGQSLTLIATANQGSEATYESGFVIDKFPISRPNLTFSTLTVSNMSPEDSSIYLCSVEDGWFPEAFFGQGTRLTVV.

The table lists this clone with a few counts. This chain links TRBV7-3 with TRBJ1-2, with 8 bases that match TRBD1. Trimming removed 5 bases from V and 3 bases from J; junction bases left unmatched: 2. There are 13 residues in the CDR3. Germline V gene lookup returns CDR1 SGHTA and CDR2 FQGTGA. CDR3 amino acids: CASSVGQDYGYTF. CDR3 in DNA: TGTGCCAGCAGCGTGGGACAGGACTATGGCTACACCTTC.

The genes are TRBV12-5 and TRBJ1-4; 9 bases agree with TRBD1. CDR3 length: 17 residues. The J segment lost 7 bases and the V segment lost 2 bases, leaving 11 bases of the junction unmatched. Germline values: CDR1 LGHNT, CDR2 FRNRAP. In DNA, the CDR3 is TGTGCTAGTGGTTTGCGTACTCACAGGGGGCTAAGTGAAAAACTGTTTTTT. As protein: CASGLRTHRGLSEKLFF.

The V and J genes are TRBV30 and TRBJ2-5, with a possible D match to TRBD2 (5 bases). Germline values: CDR1 GTSNPN, CDR2 SVGIG (reference sequence). The CDR3 is 15 amino acids. Trimming left V 4 bases short and J 4 bases short, with 19 bases between. CDR3 amino acids: CAWTQRGFPSETQYF. For the CDR3, the DNA is TGTGCCTGGACCCAACGGGGTTTCCCCTCAGAGACCCAGTACTTC.

V usage is TRBV10-1 and J usage is TRBJ2-2; 10 bases align to TRBD2. This CDR3 contains 15 residues. The J segment lost 6 bases and the V segment lost 3 bases, leaving 4 bases of the junction unmatched. Germline loops: CDR1 WNHNN, CDR2 SYGVQD (reference sequence). CDR3 sequence reads: CASSDSLAGAGELFF. In nucleotides, the CDR3 is TGCGCCAGCAGTGACTCCCTAGCGGGGGCCGGGGAGCTGTTTTTT.